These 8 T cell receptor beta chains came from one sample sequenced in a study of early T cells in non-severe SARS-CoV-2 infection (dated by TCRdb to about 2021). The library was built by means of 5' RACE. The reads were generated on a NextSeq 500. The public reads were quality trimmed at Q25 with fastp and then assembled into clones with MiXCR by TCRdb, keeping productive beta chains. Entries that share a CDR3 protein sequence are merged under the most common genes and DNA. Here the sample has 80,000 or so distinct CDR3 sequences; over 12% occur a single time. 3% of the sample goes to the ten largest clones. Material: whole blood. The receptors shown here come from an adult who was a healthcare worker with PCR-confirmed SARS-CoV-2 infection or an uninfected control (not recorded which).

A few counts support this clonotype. CDR3 in amino acids: CASSLGERETQYF. CDR3 sequence (DNA): TGTGCCAGCAGCTTGGGAGAGAGGGAGACCCAGTACTTC. The V call is TRBV7-8, the J call TRBJ2-5; D may be TRBD2 (5 bases). V was trimmed by 3 bases and J by 5 bases, leaving 10 bases between them. The CDR3 extends over 13 amino acids. Per the germline V gene, CDR1 is SGHVS and CDR2 is FQNEAQ.

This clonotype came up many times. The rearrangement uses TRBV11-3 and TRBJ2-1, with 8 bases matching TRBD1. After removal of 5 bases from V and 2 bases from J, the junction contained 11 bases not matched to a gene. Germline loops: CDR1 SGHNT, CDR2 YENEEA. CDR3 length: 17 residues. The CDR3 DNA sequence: TGTGCCAGCAGCACACTAAAACAGGGGGGAACCTACAATGAGCAGTTCTTC. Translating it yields CASSTLKQGGTYNEQFF.

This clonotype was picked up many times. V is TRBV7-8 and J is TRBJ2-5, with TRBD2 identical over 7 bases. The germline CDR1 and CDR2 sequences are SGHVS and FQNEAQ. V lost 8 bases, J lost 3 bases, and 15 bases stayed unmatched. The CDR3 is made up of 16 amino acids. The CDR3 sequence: CASYLRRRERKETQYF. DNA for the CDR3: TGTGCCAGCTATTTAAGGAGGCGGGAGCGAAAAGAGACCCAGTACTTC.

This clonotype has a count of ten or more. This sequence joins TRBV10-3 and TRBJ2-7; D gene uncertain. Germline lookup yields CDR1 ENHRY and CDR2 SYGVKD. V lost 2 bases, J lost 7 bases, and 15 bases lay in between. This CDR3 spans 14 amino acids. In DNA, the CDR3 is TGTGCCATCAGTGAGGGTGTAGGGTTGCGGGAGCAGTACTTC. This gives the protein CAISEGVGLREQYF.

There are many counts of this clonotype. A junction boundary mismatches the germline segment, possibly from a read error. CDR3 DNA: TGTGCTAGCAGCTTAGATGCTAGCGGGGGATCCTACAATGAGCAGTTCTTC. Its protein is CASSLDASGGSYNEQFF. The chain combines TRBV7-7 with TRBJ2-1; 10 bases line up with TRBD2. Germline V gives CDR1 SSHAT, CDR2 FNYEAQ (reference sequence). CDR3 length: 17 residues. Full variable domain (remainder filled in from reference TRBV7-7 and TRBJ2-1): GAGVSQSPRYKVTKRGQDVTLRCDPISSHATLYWYQQALGQGPEFLTYFNYEAQPDKSGLPSDRFSAERPEGSISTLTIQRTEQRDSAMYRCASSLDASGGSYNEQFFGPGTRLTVL.

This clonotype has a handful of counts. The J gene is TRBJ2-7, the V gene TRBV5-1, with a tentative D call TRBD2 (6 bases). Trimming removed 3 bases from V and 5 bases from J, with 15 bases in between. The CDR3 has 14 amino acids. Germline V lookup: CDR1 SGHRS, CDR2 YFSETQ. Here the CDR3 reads CASSSGEGGDEQYF. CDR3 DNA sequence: TGCGCCAGCAGCTCGGGAGAAGGAGGCGACGAGCAGTACTTC.

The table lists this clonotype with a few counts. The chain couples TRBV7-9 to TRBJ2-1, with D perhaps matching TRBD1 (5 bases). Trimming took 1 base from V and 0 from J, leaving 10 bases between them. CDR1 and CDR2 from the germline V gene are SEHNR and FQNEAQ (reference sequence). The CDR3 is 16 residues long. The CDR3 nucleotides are TGTGCCAGCAGCTTAGGTTTGCAGGGCTCCTACAATGAGCAGTTCTTC. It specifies CASSLGLQGSYNEQFF.

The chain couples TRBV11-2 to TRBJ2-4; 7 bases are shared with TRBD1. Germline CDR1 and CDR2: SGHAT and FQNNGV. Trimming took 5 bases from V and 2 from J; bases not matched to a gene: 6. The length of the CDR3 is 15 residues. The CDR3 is CASSPLTGSKNIQYF. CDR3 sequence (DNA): TGTGCCAGCAGCCCCTTGACAGGGTCCAAAAACATTCAGTACTTC.